Reported below is one T cell receptor (beta chain). The CDR3 is 15 residues long. Germline CDR1 is SEHNR and CDR2 is FQNEAQ (reference sequence). V shed 5 bases and J 4 bases; nucleotides not matched to a gene: 5. Some clones are missing from TCRdb's copy, which holds only in-frame ones; the method was immunoSEQ multiplex PCR. The data show fewer than 350,000 clones, approximately 88% seen once. This sample was taken from a study of blood T cell repertoires in COVID-19. In the study overall: The cDNA or gDNA used as material had been derived from T cells, B-cell-depleted T cells, or PBMCs.

Recruited during active infection, patients (from Seattle) were subsequently followed longitudinally. The clonotype originates from a man aged 25-40 years with COVID-19, enrolled during active disease. Specimen: peripheral blood. The chain employs TRBV7-9 and TRBJ2-1, with TRBD1 identical over 10 bases. The CDR3 DNA is TGTGCCAGCAGCGCGACAGGGGGCGCGTACAATGAGCAGTTCTTC. It yields the protein CASSATGGAYNEQFF.